The 20 T cell receptor beta chains reported below all come from one sample, sequenced in a study of immune evolution from preneoplasia to lung adenocarcinoma. Data came from immunoSEQ multiplex PCR; TCRdb stores just in-frame clones and leaves some out. The data show 9,500 to 10,000 clones, about three quarters seen once. Sequenced: FFPE minimally invasive lung adenocarcinoma tissue. The source is a person aged 65 to 85 with lung adenocarcinoma. Some clones in this sample may be carry-over from other donors' samples.

The rearrangement uses TRBV29-1 and TRBJ2-7; D might be TRBD1 (5 bases). The length of the CDR3 is 13 residues. Deletions cut 4 bases from V and 7 bases from J, with 17 bases between. CDR1 is SQVTM and CDR2 is ANQGSEA in the germline V gene. This chain's CDR3 is CSVVRQGRPEQYF. Here the CDR3 DNA reads TGCAGCGTTGTTCGGCAGGGAAGACCAGAGCAGTACTTC.

For the CDR3, the DNA is TGTGCCAGCAGACGGGATCCGGGAAGCAATCAGCCCCAGCATTTT. Residues: CASRRDPGSNQPQHF. This chain connects TRBV2 to TRBJ1-5; no reliable D call. V gave up 6 bases and J gave up 1 base, with 13 bases separating them. Germline V gene lookup returns CDR1 SNHLY and CDR2 FYNNEI. The CDR3 is made up of 15 amino acids. Full variable domain (remainder filled in from reference TRBV2 and TRBJ1-5): EPEVTQTPSHQVTQMGQEVILRCVPISNHLYFYWYRQILGQKVEFLVSFYNNEISEKSEIFDDQFSVERPDGSNFTLKIRSTKLEDSAMYFCASRRDPGSNQPQHFGDGTRLSIL.

The chain joins TRBV6-5 to TRBJ1-5; possible D gene TRBD1, 6 bases. The germline CDR1 and CDR2 sequences are MNHEY and SVGAGI. The CDR3 covers 15 residues. Trimming left V 4 bases short and J 2 bases short, with 12 bases between. The CDR3 sequence is CASSSHAGGNQPQHF. The CDR3 DNA is TGTGCCAGCAGTTCTCACGCAGGGGGCAATCAGCCCCAGCATTTT.

A single count supports this clone. The chain employs TRBV19 and TRBJ1-2, with 10 bases aligning to TRBD1. This CDR3 is built from 13 residues. Germline-derived CDR1 and CDR2 are LNHDA and SQIVND (reference sequence). V dropped 10 bases and J dropped 4; count of bases not matched to a gene: 6. CDR3 nucleotide sequence: TGTGCCACCAGGACAGGGGGGGTCTATGGCTACACCTTC. It translates to CATRTGGVYGYTF.

This clone has a single count. The chain combines TRBV27 with TRBJ1-4, with 8 bases identical to TRBD1. The CDR3 runs to 15 residues. The trim removed 0 bases at V and 6 bases at J, leaving 3 bases unmatched. Looked up from germline, CDR1 is MNHEY and CDR2 is SMNVEV (reference sequence). This chain's CDR3 is CASSLSGQGYEKLFF. DNA for the CDR3: TGTGCCAGCAGTTTATCCGGACAGGGATATGAAAAACTGTTTTTT.

This chain links TRBV30 with TRBJ1-6, with D possibly matching TRBD1 (5 bases). The V and J ends lost 2 bases and 6 bases respectively, with 11 bases between them. CDR3 size: 14 residues. Germline V CDR1 and CDR2: GTSNPN, SVGIG (reference sequence). CDR3 DNA sequence: TGTGCCTGGAGTTCTTGGGGGGGTAATTCACCCCTCCACTTT. Protein product: CAWSSWGGNSPLHF.

The chain has TRBV6-6 and TRBJ1-1; no firm D call. V was cut by 9 bases and J by 1 base, with 9 bases left in between. Germline CDR1 and CDR2: MNHNY and SVGAGI (reference sequence). The CDR3 sequence is 12 residues long. The CDR3 DNA sequence: TGTGCCAGAGAGGTTGGGAACACTGAAGCTTTCTTT. It is translated as CAREVGNTEAFF.

This chain uses TRBV6-6 with TRBJ1-1, with D uncertain. Trimming removed 5 bases at V and 7 bases at J, with 14 bases between. The germline gives CDR1 MNHNY, CDR2 SVGAGI (reference sequence). CDR3 length equals 13 residues. The CDR3 DNA sequence: TGTGCCAGCAGTCGAAAGGGTTATAATGAAGCTTTCTTT. It translates to CASSRKGYNEAFF.

The rearrangement joins TRBV6-6 to TRBJ2-7; D is possibly TRBD2 (6 bases). Trimming left V 5 bases short and J 3 bases short, with 11 bases between. The CDR3 spans 13 residues. Germline V lookup: CDR1 MNHNY, CDR2 SVGAGI (reference sequence). The CDR3 sequence: CASSAATSYEQYF. The CDR3 DNA is TGTGCCAGCAGTGCCGCGACTAGCTACGAGCAGTACTTC.

V gene TRBV29-1 combines with J gene TRBJ2-2; possible D gene TRBD1, 6 bases. V lost 4 bases and J lost 2, with 11 bases in between. The CDR3 is 14 amino acids. Germline V lookup: CDR1 SQVTM, CDR2 ANQGSEA. The CDR3 DNA is TGCAGCGTTGCCGGACAGCTCAACACCGGGGAGCTGTTTTTT. This encodes CSVAGQLNTGELFF.

The V call is TRBV30, the J call TRBJ2-1; 8 bases map to TRBD2. This CDR3 comprises 12 residues. Germline CDR1 GTSNPN, CDR2 SVGIG (reference sequence). J was trimmed by 8 bases and V by 6 bases; bases with no gene match: 6. CDR3 loop: CACSGGGHEQFF. CDR3 DNA: TGTGCCTGTTCCGGCGGGGGGCATGAGCAGTTCTTC. Variable domain in full (rest from reference TRBV30 and TRBJ2-1): SQTIHQWPATLVQPVGSPLSLECTVEGTSNPNLYWYRQAAGRGLQLLFYSVGIGQISSEVPQNLSASRPQDRQFILSSKKLLLSDSGFYLCACSGGGHEQFFGPGTRLTVL.

The rearrangement joins TRBV28 to TRBJ1-2; tentative D call: TRBD1 (5 bases). Germline values: CDR1 MDHEN, CDR2 SYDVKM. The CDR3 totals 13 residues. V lost 7 bases and J lost 9, with 18 bases in between. The CDR3 DNA reads TGTGCCAGCACCCTTGGTTGGGGGAGTAGCTACACCTTC. This gives the protein CASTLGWGSSYTF.

The chain is built from TRBV6-5 and TRBJ2-1, with D uncertain. Germline CDR1 is MNHEY and CDR2 is SVGAGI. Between the trimmed V and J ends, which lost 10 bases and 6 bases, there was a span of 10 bases. The CDR3 sequence is 11 residues long. The CDR3 bases are TGTGCCACCTGGTTTGGCAATGAGCAGTTCTTC. Its translation: CATWFGNEQFF.

The chain has TRBV9 and TRBJ1-1; the D gene is possibly TRBD1 (5 bases). The V gene's germline CDR1 is SGDLS and CDR2 YYNGEE. Trimming stripped 3 bases from V and 7 bases from J, with 13 bases between. This CDR3 spans 13 amino acids. CDR3 region: CASSEGPGGEAFF. The DNA of the CDR3 is TGTGCCAGCAGCGAGGGGCCTGGGGGTGAAGCTTTCTTT.

The J gene is TRBJ2-1, the V gene TRBV4-1; D call uncertain. V was trimmed by 0 bases and J by 4 bases, leaving 4 bases between them. The CDR3 loop spans 13 amino acids. Germline loops: CDR1 MGHRA, CDR2 YSYEKL. The CDR3 sequence is CASSQDLYNEQFF. CDR3 nucleotide sequence: TGCGCCAGCAGCCAAGACTTATACAATGAGCAGTTCTTC.

J is TRBJ1-2 and V is TRBV30; D remains unclear. The V end lost 3 bases, the J end lost 2 bases, and 7 bases lay between the germline ends. The V gene's germline CDR1 is GTSNPN and CDR2 SVGIG (reference sequence). This CDR3 region has 12 residues. This chain's CDR3 is CAWRMVNYGYTF. The CDR3, as DNA: TGTGCCTGGAGAATGGTGAACTATGGCTACACCTTC.

This clone was detected only a few times. This chain links TRBV6-5 with TRBJ2-3; TRBD2 is a possible D gene (6 bases). CDR3 size: 14 residues. CDR1 and CDR2 from the germline V gene are MNHEY and SVGAGI. The V and J ends lost 5 bases and 2 bases respectively, with 11 bases between them. The CDR3 protein is CASSLRDSTDTQYF. The CDR3 DNA sequence: TGTGCCAGCAGTCTCCGGGACTCCACAGATACGCAGTATTTT.

This sequence joins TRBV28 and TRBJ2-1, with D perhaps matching TRBD2 (5 bases). Germline V lookup: CDR1 MDHEN, CDR2 SYDVKM. This CDR3 region has 13 residues. The V and J ends lost 8 bases and 6 bases respectively, with 14 bases between them. The CDR3 loop reads CASGDGNGNEQFF. The DNA of the CDR3 is TGTGCCAGCGGAGACGGGAACGGCAATGAGCAGTTCTTC.

This clone was detected only once. The chain uses TRBV14 and TRBJ2-5; the D gene is possibly TRBD1 (6 bases). The ends were cut back, 5 bases at V and 3 bases at J, with 16 bases in the middle. The CDR3 covers 15 residues. CDR1 is SGHDN, CDR2 FVKESK, per germline. The DNA of the CDR3 is TGTGCCAGCAGCTCACAACAGGGTTTTGAAGAGACCCAGTACTTC. This codes for CASSSQQGFEETQYF.

As concerns this clone: One junction end does not reproduce the germline sequence, and a read error may be involved. The chain joins TRBV7-9 to TRBJ2-1, with 8 bases identical to TRBD2. CDR1 is SEHNR and CDR2 is FQNEAQ in the germline V gene (reference sequence). This CDR3 has 14 amino acids. CDR3 loop: CASSFSGSSLWMLF. The CDR3 nucleotides are TGTGCCAGCAGCTTCAGCGGGAGCAGTCTTTGGATGCTCTTC.